A single sample gave rise to the 20 T cell receptor beta chains below, sequenced in a study of cytomegalovirus exposure and HLA in healthy donors (dated 2017 in TCRdb). Receptors were amplified or captured by the immunoSEQ multiplex PCR assay. For the multiplex PCR, a mixture combining 60 forward primers for TCR Vbeta segments and 13 reverse primers for TCR Jbeta segments was used. Entries here come from immuneACCESS through TCRdb and include only in-frame sequences with V and J called. Some clones fail to appear in such tables; in the studies checked, an unresolved V gene covers under half of the shortfall, and the cause of the remainder is unknown. The sample yields roughly 120,000 clones; 50% to 65% were counted once. 8.5% to 9.5% of the sample comes from the top ten. Sequencing input: PBMCs. The receptors originated from a woman aged 35 to 49 in good health and CMV-seropositive.

This chain links TRBV29-1 with TRBJ2-2; tentatively, D is TRBD1 (5 bases). V dropped 7 bases and J dropped 4 bases, with 10 bases sitting between them. This CDR3 has 12 residues. Germline CDR1 is SQVTM and CDR2 is ANQGSEA. The CDR3 loop is CSALDSTGELFF. Written as DNA, the CDR3 is TGCAGCGCCTTAGACAGCACCGGGGAGCTGTTTTTT.

On this clone: The identical CDR3 is also encoded by other nucleotide sequences in the sample. As DNA, the CDR3 is TGTGCCATCAGTGGTCCGACTAGCGCTCAAGAGACCCAGTACTTC. This sequence encodes CAISGPTSAQETQYF. The chain employs TRBV10-3 and TRBJ2-5; the match to TRBD2 covers 8 bases. The CDR3 has 15 residues. Per germline, CDR1 ENHRY and CDR2 SYGVKD. J gave up 2 bases and V 4 bases, and 6 bases lay outside the gene matches.

The chain combines TRBV6-5 with TRBJ2-3; 10 nucleotides match TRBD1. Trimming at V came to 6 bases and at J to 3 bases, leaving 3 bases not matched to a gene. Germline V gene data show CDR1 as MNHEY and CDR2 as SVGAGI. The CDR3 has 14 amino acids. The CDR3: CASRWDRGTDTQYF. DNA for the CDR3: TGTGCCAGCAGATGGGACAGGGGAACAGATACGCAGTATTTT.

This clone was detected once. The gene calls are TRBV6-5 and TRBJ2-5; a weak D match, TRBD2 (6 bases). The J call may not be correct, given that the DNA end is closer to TRBJ2-7. CDR3 length: 16 residues. Germline V lookup: CDR1 MNHEY, CDR2 SVGAGI. CDR3 region: CASSYSHGRAAYEQYF. The CDR3, as DNA: TGTGCCAGCAGTTACTCGCACGGGAGAGCCGCCTACGAGCAGTACTTC.

The sample holds one count of this clone. The chain employs TRBV7-9 and TRBJ2-2; 10 nucleotides agree with TRBD2. Germline V gene lookup returns CDR1 SEHNR and CDR2 FQNEAQ (reference sequence). CDR3 length: 14 residues. Trimming removed 2 bases from V and 11 bases from J; junction bases left unmatched: 5. The CDR3 DNA reads as TGTGCCAGCAGCTTAACTAGCGGGATGGGAGAGCTGTTTTTT. Translation gives CASSLTSGMGELFF.

This chain uses TRBV5-4 with TRBJ2-5; TRBD1 agrees at 7 bases. The CDR3 is 13 residues long. V gave up 10 bases and J gave up 5 bases; unmatched junction bases: 11. The germline V gene encodes CDR1 SGHNT and CDR2 YYREEE (reference sequence). CDR3 DNA: TGTGCCCTACAAGACAGGGCCGCGGAGACCCAGTACTTC. As protein: CALQDRAAETQYF.

This clone showed up just a few times. V usage is TRBV4-2 and J usage is TRBJ1-5; the D is unclear. CDR1 is LGHNA, CDR2 YNFKEQ, per germline. CDR3 length equals 16 residues. Trimming took off 0 bases at V and 1 base at J, with 10 bases between the two ends. The CDR3 here is CASSQEIGGSNQPQHF. CDR3 nucleotide sequence: TGTGCCAGCAGCCAAGAGATTGGCGGAAGCAATCAGCCCCAGCATTTT.

The chain recombines TRBV18 with TRBJ2-5; the D gene is possibly TRBD1 (6 bases). V was trimmed by 7 bases and J by 4 bases, leaving 13 bases between them. Germline V gives CDR1 KGHSH, CDR2 LQKENI. This CDR3 comprises 13 residues. The CDR3 bases are TGTGCCAGCTTCCCGGGACAATCAGAGACCCAGTACTTC. This sequence encodes CASFPGQSETQYF.

V and J are TRBV29-1 and TRBJ2-3; the D gene is possibly TRBD1 (6 bases). This CDR3 has 13 amino acids. Trimming stripped 7 bases from V and 4 bases from J, with 15 bases between. Germline V CDR1 and CDR2: SQVTM, ANQGSEA. The CDR3 sequence: CSALQGPADTQYF. As DNA, the CDR3 is TGCAGCGCCCTCCAGGGGCCCGCAGATACGCAGTATTTT.

The chain links TRBV6-5 to TRBJ1-1; 8 nucleotides line up with TRBD1. CDR3 size: 14 residues. V dropped 0 bases and J dropped 5; count of bases not matched to a gene: 2. CDR1 and CDR2 (germline): MNHEY, SVGAGI. The CDR3 reads CASSYSTGETEAFF. For the CDR3, the DNA is TGTGCCAGCAGTTACTCGACAGGGGAGACTGAAGCTTTCTTT.

This chain joins TRBV5-1 and TRBJ2-7; possible D gene TRBD1, 6 bases. Germline V gene sequence: CDR1 SGHRS, CDR2 YFSETQ. This CDR3 comprises 16 residues. Trimming stripped 0 bases from V and 0 bases from J, with 13 bases between. The CDR3 reads CASSLGLGGGSYEQYF. In DNA, the CDR3 is TGCGCCAGCAGCTTGGGTCTTGGGGGCGGCTCCTACGAGCAGTACTTC. Using reference TRBV5-1 and TRBJ2-7 for the parts outside the CDR3, the full variable domain is KAGVTQTPRYLIKTRGQQVTLSCSPISGHRSVSWYQQTPGQGLQFLFEYFSETQRNKGNFPGRFSGRQFSNSRSEMNVSTLELGDSALYLCASSLGLGGGSYEQYFGPGTRLTVT.

The rearrangement joins TRBV5-1 to TRBJ2-5; no definite D call. The CDR3 covers 14 residues. Looked up from germline, CDR1 is SGHRS and CDR2 is YFSETQ. Trimming took off 0 bases at V and 2 bases at J, with 8 bases between the two ends. CDR3: CASSLAMRQETQYF. In DNA, the CDR3 is TGCGCCAGCAGCTTGGCCATGCGGCAAGAGACCCAGTACTTC.

The rearrangement joins TRBV5-1 to TRBJ2-1; 7 bases agree with TRBD1. Germline V CDR1 and CDR2: SGHRS, YFSETQ. J lost 6 bases, V lost 1 base, and 7 bases had no gene match. The CDR3 length is 15 residues. This CDR3 reads CASSLSDRVANEQFF. The CDR3 coding sequence is TGCGCCAGCAGCTTGTCCGACAGGGTGGCCAATGAGCAGTTCTTC.

This chain uses TRBV7-3 with TRBJ2-2, with D possibly being TRBD1 (6 bases). V dropped 2 bases and J dropped 2 bases, with 12 bases sitting between them. The CDR3 runs to 16 residues. Germline CDR1 is SGHTA and CDR2 is FQGTGA. CDR3 region: CASSLGGRKNTGELFF. The DNA of the CDR3 is TGTGCCAGCAGCTTAGGGGGCAGGAAAAACACCGGGGAGCTGTTTTTT.

The genes are TRBV27 and TRBJ1-5; no clear D. The CDR3 length is 16 residues. Germline-derived CDR1 and CDR2 are MNHEY and SMNVEV (reference sequence). V gave up 3 bases and J gave up 5 bases, with 17 bases separating them. CDR3 nucleotide sequence: TGTGCCAGCAGTTTGGCCGGGGAGGGCGGGGATCAGCCCCAGCATTTT. Its translation: CASSLAGEGGDQPQHF.

The sample holds a few counts of this clone. At the DNA level, this CDR3 is encoded by other sequences in the same sample as well. This chain uses TRBV4-2 with TRBJ2-5, with TRBD2 as a possible D gene (6 bases). CDR3 size: 16 residues. The germline V and J ends were trimmed by 4 bases and 9 bases, with 24 bases remaining between them. CDR1 and CDR2 (germline): LGHNA, YNFKEQ. The CDR3 protein is CASSPRMGLGIGAQYF. The CDR3 DNA follows: TGTGCCAGCAGCCCCCGTATGGGACTGGGAATTGGGGCCCAGTACTTC.

This clone was recorded only once. The chain recombines TRBV4-3 with TRBJ2-5, with D perhaps matching TRBD1 (6 bases). The germline gives CDR1 LGHNA, CDR2 YSLEER. V was cut by 0 bases and J by 5 bases, with 16 bases left in between. The CDR3 covers 16 residues. The CDR3 bases are TGCGCCAGCAGCCAAGATTGGCAGGGGATGATGGAGACCCAGTACTTC. This gives the protein CASSQDWQGMMETQYF.

The chain has TRBV7-9 and TRBJ2-7, with 8 bases lining up with TRBD1. This CDR3 is 13 amino acids long. The germline CDR1 and CDR2 sequences are SEHNR and FQNEAQ (reference sequence). The CDR3 DNA sequence: TGTGTCACGTACGGACAGGGATCCTACGAGCAGTACTTC. This codes for CVTYGQGSYEQYF.

V and J are TRBV11-1 and TRBJ2-1, with TRBD2 matching 9 bases. The CDR3 runs 14 residues. Germline V gene lookup returns CDR1 SGHAT and CDR2 FQDESV (reference sequence). V trimming: 7 bases; J trimming: 7 bases; junction bases outside the gene matches: 8. The CDR3 loop is CASKRTLAGNEQFF. CDR3 nucleotides: TGTGCCAGCAAGCGGACGCTAGCGGGGAATGAGCAGTTCTTC.

This chain links TRBV6-5 with TRBJ2-1; possibly TRBD2 for D (6 bases). The V end lost 2 bases, the J end lost 7 bases, and 9 bases lay between the germline ends. The CDR3 sequence is 13 residues long. Germline CDR1 and CDR2: MNHEY and SVGAGI. The CDR3 DNA follows: TGTGCCAGCAGTTACCGACTAGGAAATGAGCAGTTCTTC. Protein product: CASSYRLGNEQFF.